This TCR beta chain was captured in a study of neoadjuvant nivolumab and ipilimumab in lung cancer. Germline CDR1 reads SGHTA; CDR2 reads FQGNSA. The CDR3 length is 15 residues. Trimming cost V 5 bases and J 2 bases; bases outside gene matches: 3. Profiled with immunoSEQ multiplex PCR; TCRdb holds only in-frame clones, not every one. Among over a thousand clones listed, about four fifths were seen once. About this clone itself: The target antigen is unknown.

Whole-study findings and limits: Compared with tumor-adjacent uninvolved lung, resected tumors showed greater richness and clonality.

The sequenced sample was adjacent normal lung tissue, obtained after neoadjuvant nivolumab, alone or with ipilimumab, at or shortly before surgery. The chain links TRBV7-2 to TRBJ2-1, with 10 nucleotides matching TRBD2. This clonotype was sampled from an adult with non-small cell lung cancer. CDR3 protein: CASSLTSGPYNEQFF. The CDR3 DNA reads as TGTGCCAGCAGCCTGACTAGCGGGCCCTACAATGAGCAGTTCTTC.